Listed below are T cell receptor beta chains from one sample, sequenced in a study of blood T cell repertoires in COVID-19. Here immunoSEQ multiplex PCR was the method, and the copy in TCRdb shows in-frame clones only, minus some. The top ten clones hold 2.5% to 3% of a sample with about 130,000 clones, approximately 90% of them seen once. The specimen sequenced was peripheral blood. All receptors derive from a man in his sixties with active or convalescent COVID-19. Both conserved end residues are part of each CDR3. The order of the fields is CDR3 protein, CDR3 DNA, D gene, V gene, clone size, J gene. A D gene is named only where the DNA matches it firmly. Part of the rows lack a size; the others show once, few, many or a class for expanded clones.

CDR3: CASSQGRVGTQYF; DNA: TGTGCCAGCAGCCAGGGTCGGGTGGGTACGCAGTATTTT; D: .; V: TRBV3-1/TRBV3-2; size: .; J: TRBJ2-3
CDR3: CASSIGLIASYNEQFF; DNA: TGTGCCAGTAGTATTGGACTTATTGCGAGTTACAATGAGCAGTTCTTC; D: .; V: TRBV19; size: .; J: TRBJ2-1
CDR3: CASSRTDNQPQHF; DNA: TGTGCCAGTAGTAGGACAGATAATCAGCCCCAGCATTTT; D: .; V: TRBV19; size: few; J: TRBJ1-5
CDR3: CASIPSAPGTTGNTIYF; DNA: TGTGCCAGCATTCCCTCCGCCCCAGGGACTACTGGAAACACCATATATTTT; D: .; V: TRBV28; size: few; J: TRBJ1-3
CDR3: CASSLALPADTQYF; DNA: TGTGCCAGCAGCCTTGCTCTCCCGGCAGATACGCAGTATTTT; D: .; V: TRBV6-5; size: .; J: TRBJ2-3
CDR3: CASSQGWTGEQYF; DNA: TGTGCCAGCAGCCAAGGGTGGACAGGCGAGCAGTACTTC; D: TRBD1; V: TRBV3-1/TRBV3-2; size: .; J: TRBJ2-7
CDR3: CASSADYPNNEQFF; DNA: TGTGCCAGCAGTGCGGACTACCCTAACAATGAGCAGTTCTTC; D: .; V: TRBV25-1; size: .; J: TRBJ2-1
CDR3: CASSPLDREAFF; DNA: TGTGCCAGCAGCCCCTTAGACAGGGAAGCTTTCTTT; D: .; V: TRBV4-2; size: few; J: TRBJ1-1
CDR3: CASSQGQYNQPQHF; DNA: TGTGCCAGCAGCCAAGGACAGTACAATCAGCCCCAGCATTTT; D: .; V: TRBV3-1/TRBV3-2; size: .; J: TRBJ1-5
CDR3: CASSLGLAGVETQYF; DNA: TGTGCCAGCAGCCTCGGACTAGCGGGCGTAGAGACCCAGTACTTC; D: TRBD2; V: TRBV7-3; size: .; J: TRBJ2-5
CDR3: CASSLRGESLSYEQYF; DNA: TGCGCCAGCAGCTTGCGCGGGGAAAGTTTATCCTACGAGCAGTACTTC; D: .; V: TRBV5-1; size: once; J: TRBJ2-7
CDR3: CASSPRTGTDTQYF; DNA: TGTGCCAGCAGCCCCAGGACAGGGACAGATACGCAGTATTTT; D: TRBD1; V: TRBV5-4; size: .; J: TRBJ2-3
CDR3: CASSLGQAGRIRGYTF; DNA: TGTGCCAGCAGTCTAGGACAGGCTGGAAGAATTCGAGGCTACACCTTC; D: TRBD1; V: TRBV2; size: .; J: TRBJ1-2
CDR3: CASSLGASGRSTDTQYF; DNA: TGTGCCAGCAGCTTGGGGGCTAGCGGGAGAAGCACAGATACGCAGTATTTT; D: TRBD2; V: TRBV11-2; size: once; J: TRBJ2-3
CDR3: CASSGRTSEVLTF; DNA: TGTGCCAGCAGCGGCCGGACATCCGAGGTCCTGACTTTC; D: .; V: TRBV9; size: .; J: TRBJ2-6
CDR3: CASSQEGGVGYNEQFF; DNA: TGCGCCAGCAGCCAGGAAGGGGGCGTGGGTTACAATGAGCAGTTCTTC; D: TRBD1; V: TRBV4-3; size: .; J: TRBJ2-1
CDR3: CASSEPPRAATNEKLFF; DNA: TGTGCCAGCAGCGAACCACCCAGGGCTGCAACTAATGAAAAACTGTTTTTT; D: .; V: TRBV5-5; size: .; J: TRBJ1-4
CDR3: CASRHQTGVTEAFF; DNA: TGTGCCAGCAGACATCAGACAGGGGTCACTGAAGCTTTCTTT; D: TRBD1; V: TRBV28; size: .; J: TRBJ1-1
CDR3: CASSLTGQGAGYTF; DNA: TGCGCCAGCAGCCTGACGGGACAGGGGGCTGGCTACACCTTC; D: TRBD1; V: TRBV4-3; size: .; J: TRBJ1-2
CDR3: CASSLQGMGTEAFF; DNA: TGTGCCAGCAGCTTACAGGGGATGGGAACTGAAGCTTTCTTT; D: .; V: TRBV11-2; size: .; J: TRBJ1-1
CDR3: CASSQDHRGGGTDTQYF; DNA: TGTGCCAGCAGCCAAGATCACCGAGGGGGGGGGACAGATACGCAGTATTTT; D: .; V: TRBV4-2; size: .; J: TRBJ2-3
CDR3: CASSFLDRQQQYF; DNA: TGTGCCAGCAGTTTTCTTGACAGACAACAGCAGTACTTC; D: .; V: TRBV2; size: .; J: TRBJ2-7
CDR3: CASRLSRGYGYTF; DNA: TGTGCCAGTAGATTGAGCCGGGGCTATGGCTACACCTTC; D: .; V: TRBV19; size: .; J: TRBJ1-2
CDR3: CASTELAGGLYNEQFF; DNA: TGTGCCAGCACCGAACTAGCGGGAGGGCTCTACAATGAGCAGTTCTTC; D: TRBD2; V: TRBV7-9; size: .; J: TRBJ2-1
CDR3: CASREQILAKNIQYF; DNA: TGCGCCAGCCGGGAGCAGATACTAGCCAAAAACATTCAGTACTTC; D: .; V: TRBV4-1; size: once; J: TRBJ2-4
CDR3: CAWSKGPTGGYNSPLHF; DNA: TGTGCCTGGAGTAAGGGCCCGACCGGGGGGTATAATTCACCCCTCCACTTT; D: .; V: TRBV30; size: .; J: TRBJ1-6
CDR3: CASSPVSPPDQPQHF; DNA: TGTGCCAGCAGCCCCGTCTCCCCACCGGATCAGCCCCAGCATTTT; D: .; V: TRBV5-8; size: .; J: TRBJ1-5
CDR3: CASYGEYGYTF; DNA: TGTGCCAGCTATGGGGAGTATGGCTACACCTTC; D: .; V: TRBV2; size: .; J: TRBJ1-2
CDR3: CASSQGQGNSGNTIYF; DNA: TGCGCCAGCAGCCAAGGACAGGGGAACTCTGGAAACACCATATATTTT; D: TRBD1; V: TRBV4-1; size: .; J: TRBJ1-3
CDR3: CAISESGRQGGNEQYF; DNA: TGTGCCATCAGTGAAAGTGGTAGGCAGGGGGGCAACGAGCAGTACTTC; D: .; V: TRBV10-3; size: .; J: TRBJ2-7
CDR3: CATSRGNDYTF; DNA: TGTGCCACCAGCAGGGGTAACGACTACACCTTC; D: .; V: TRBV24-1; size: .; J: TRBJ1-2
CDR3: CASSSPAGGETQYF; DNA: TGTGCCAGCAGCTCTCCCGCAGGCGGGGAGACCCAGTACTTC; D: .; V: TRBV7-6; size: .; J: TRBJ2-5
CDR3: CASSLVQIDMNTEAFF; DNA: TGTGCCAGCAGCTTAGTACAGATAGATATGAACACTGAAGCTTTCTTT; D: .; V: TRBV7-2; size: .; J: TRBJ1-1
CDR3: CASSLGGKNTEAFF; DNA: TGTGCCAGCAGCTTGGGGGGCAAGAACACTGAAGCTTTCTTT; D: .; V: TRBV5-4; size: .; J: TRBJ1-1
CDR3: CASSFRDIDTEAFF; DNA: TGTGCCAGCAGCTTCCGGGACATAGACACTGAAGCTTTCTTT; D: .; V: TRBV11-2; size: .; J: TRBJ1-1
CDR3: CASMRGLSGTEAFF; DNA: TGTGCCAGCATGAGGGGGCTTTCTGGCACTGAAGCTTTCTTT; D: TRBD1; V: TRBV28; size: .; J: TRBJ1-1
CDR3: CASSNTGYQPQHF; DNA: TGTGCCAGCTCAAATACAGGGTACCAGCCCCAGCATTTT; D: .; V: TRBV18; size: .; J: TRBJ1-5
CDR3: CASSVGTSGSQQFF; DNA: TGTGCCAGCAGTGTCGGGACTAGCGGGAGCCAGCAGTTCTTC; D: TRBD2; V: TRBV2; size: few; J: TRBJ2-1
CDR3: CASSTGQANEKLFF; DNA: TGTGCCAGCAGTACCGGACAGGCTAATGAAAAACTGTTTTTT; D: TRBD1; V: TRBV28; size: .; J: TRBJ1-4
CDR3: CASSVATGGGSPLHF; DNA: TGTGCCAGCAGCGTAGCTACAGGGGGAGGGTCACCCCTCCACTTT; D: TRBD1; V: TRBV9; size: .; J: TRBJ1-6
CDR3: CASSPTTGSYEQYF; DNA: TGTGCCAGCAGCCCAACTACTGGATCCTACGAGCAGTACTTC; D: .; V: TRBV3-1/TRBV3-2; size: .; J: TRBJ2-7
CDR3: CASSLRQGGEKLFF; DNA: TGTGCCAGCAGCCTGAGACAGGGAGGCGAAAAACTGTTTTTT; D: TRBD1; V: TRBV3-1/TRBV3-2; size: .; J: TRBJ1-4
CDR3: CASSLNGGTDTQYF; DNA: TGTGCCAGCAGCTTAAACGGAGGCACAGATACGCAGTATTTT; D: .; V: TRBV11-3; size: .; J: TRBJ2-3
CDR3: CASSLGQIYNEQFF; DNA: TGTGCCAGCAGCTTGGGACAGATTTACAATGAGCAGTTCTTC; D: .; V: TRBV5-5; size: .; J: TRBJ2-1
CDR3: CASSSIYTPLEEKLFF; DNA: TGTGCCAGCAGCTCAATATACACCCCTCTGGAGGAAAAACTGTTTTTT; D: .; V: TRBV11-3; size: .; J: TRBJ1-4
CDR3: CATSRSPGDEQFF; DNA: TGTGCCACCAGCAGATCACCAGGCGATGAGCAGTTCTTC; D: .; V: TRBV15; size: .; J: TRBJ2-1
CDR3: CASKGTGYNQPQHF; DNA: TGTGCCAGCAAGGGGACAGGGTACAATCAGCCCCAGCATTTT; D: TRBD1; V: TRBV6-5; size: .; J: TRBJ1-5
CDR3: CASSPKDYTDTQYF; DNA: TGTGCCAGCAGCCCAAAAGACTACACAGATACGCAGTATTTT; D: .; V: TRBV7-9; size: .; J: TRBJ2-3
CDR3: CASSLKAGTSVLYQETQYF; DNA: TGTGCCAGCAGCCTGAAAGCCGGGACTAGCGTCCTGTACCAAGAGACCCAGTACTTC; D: TRBD2; V: TRBV3-1/TRBV3-2; size: once; J: TRBJ2-5
CDR3: CASSSPGTGGLSYGYTF; DNA: TGTGCCAGCAGTTCCCCCGGGACAGGGGGCTTAAGTTATGGCTACACCTTC; D: TRBD1; V: TRBV28; size: .; J: TRBJ1-2
CDR3: CASSGHTSGRTDTQYF; DNA: TGTGCCAGCAGCGGACACACTAGCGGGAGAACAGATACGCAGTATTTT; D: TRBD2; V: TRBV11-2; size: .; J: TRBJ2-3
CDR3: CAISEDREFIEQFF; DNA: TGTGCCATCAGTGAGGACAGGGAATTTATTGAGCAGTTCTTC; D: TRBD1; V: TRBV10-3; size: .; J: TRBJ2-1